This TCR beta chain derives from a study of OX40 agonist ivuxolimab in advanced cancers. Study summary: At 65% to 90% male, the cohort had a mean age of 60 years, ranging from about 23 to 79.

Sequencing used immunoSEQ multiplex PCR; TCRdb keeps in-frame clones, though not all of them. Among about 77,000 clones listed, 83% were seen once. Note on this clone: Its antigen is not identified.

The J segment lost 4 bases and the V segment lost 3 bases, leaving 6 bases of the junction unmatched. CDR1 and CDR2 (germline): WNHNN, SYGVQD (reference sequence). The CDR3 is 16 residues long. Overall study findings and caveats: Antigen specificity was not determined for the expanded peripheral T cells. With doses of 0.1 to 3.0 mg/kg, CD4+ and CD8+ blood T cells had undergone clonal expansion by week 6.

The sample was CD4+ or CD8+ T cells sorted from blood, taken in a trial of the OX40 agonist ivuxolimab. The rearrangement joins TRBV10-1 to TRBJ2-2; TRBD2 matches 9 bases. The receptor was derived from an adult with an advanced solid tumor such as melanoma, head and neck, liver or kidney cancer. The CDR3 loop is CASSEPSGIGTGELFF. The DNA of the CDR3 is TGCGCCAGCAGTGAACCTAGCGGGATCGGCACCGGGGAGCTGTTTTTT.